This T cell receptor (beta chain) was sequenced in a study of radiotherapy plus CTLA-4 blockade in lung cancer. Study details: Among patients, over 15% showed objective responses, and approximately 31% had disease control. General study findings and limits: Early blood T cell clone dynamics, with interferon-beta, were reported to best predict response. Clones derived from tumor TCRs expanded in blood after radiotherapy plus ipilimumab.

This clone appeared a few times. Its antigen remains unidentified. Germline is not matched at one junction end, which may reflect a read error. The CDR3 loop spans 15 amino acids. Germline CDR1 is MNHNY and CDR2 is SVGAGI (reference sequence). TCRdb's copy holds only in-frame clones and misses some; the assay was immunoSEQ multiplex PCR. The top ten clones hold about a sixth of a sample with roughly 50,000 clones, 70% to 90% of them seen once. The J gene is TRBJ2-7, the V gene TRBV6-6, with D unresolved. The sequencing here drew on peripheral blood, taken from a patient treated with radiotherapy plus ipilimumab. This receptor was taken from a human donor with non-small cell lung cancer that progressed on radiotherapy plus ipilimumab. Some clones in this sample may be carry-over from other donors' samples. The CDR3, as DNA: TGTGCCAGCAGTAACTCCAATACAGCCTCCTACGAGCAGTACTTC. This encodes CASSNSNTASYEQYF.